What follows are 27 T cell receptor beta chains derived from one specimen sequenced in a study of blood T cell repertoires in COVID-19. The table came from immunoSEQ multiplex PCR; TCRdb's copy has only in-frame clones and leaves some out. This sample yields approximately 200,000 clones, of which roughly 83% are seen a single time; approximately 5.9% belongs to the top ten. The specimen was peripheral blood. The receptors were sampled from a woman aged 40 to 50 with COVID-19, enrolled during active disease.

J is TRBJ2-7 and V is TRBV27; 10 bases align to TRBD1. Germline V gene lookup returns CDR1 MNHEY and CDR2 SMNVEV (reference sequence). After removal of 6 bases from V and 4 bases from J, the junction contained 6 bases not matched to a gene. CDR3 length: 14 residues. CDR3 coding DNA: TGTGCCAGCAGGTACGGGACAGGGGTGTACGAGCAGTACTTC. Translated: CASRYGTGVYEQYF.

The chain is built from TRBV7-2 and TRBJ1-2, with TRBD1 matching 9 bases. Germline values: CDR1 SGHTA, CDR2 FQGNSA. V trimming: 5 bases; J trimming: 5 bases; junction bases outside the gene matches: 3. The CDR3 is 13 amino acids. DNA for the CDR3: TGTGCCAGCAGCCTTGACAGGGGGTATGGCTACACCTTC. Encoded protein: CASSLDRGYGYTF.

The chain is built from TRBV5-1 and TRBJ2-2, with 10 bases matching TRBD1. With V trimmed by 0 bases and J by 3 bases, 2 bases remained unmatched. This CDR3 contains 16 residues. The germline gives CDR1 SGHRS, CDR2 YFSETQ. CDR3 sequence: CASSLGDRGYTGELFF. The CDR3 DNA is TGCGCCAGCAGCTTGGGGGACAGGGGATACACCGGGGAGCTGTTTTTT. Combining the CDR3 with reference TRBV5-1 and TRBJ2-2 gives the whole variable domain KAGVTQTPRYLIKTRGQQVTLSCSPISGHRSVSWYQQTPGQGLQFLFEYFSETQRNKGNFPGRFSGRQFSNSRSEMNVSTLELGDSALYLCASSLGDRGYTGELFFGEGSRLTVL.

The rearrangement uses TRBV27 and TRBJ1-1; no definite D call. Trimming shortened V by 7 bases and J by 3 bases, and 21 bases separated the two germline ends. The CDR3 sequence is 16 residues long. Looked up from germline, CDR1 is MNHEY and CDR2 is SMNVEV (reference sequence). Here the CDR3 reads CASTPFARWRDTEAFF. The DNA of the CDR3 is TGTGCCAGCACCCCCTTCGCCAGGTGGCGGGACACTGAAGCTTTCTTT.

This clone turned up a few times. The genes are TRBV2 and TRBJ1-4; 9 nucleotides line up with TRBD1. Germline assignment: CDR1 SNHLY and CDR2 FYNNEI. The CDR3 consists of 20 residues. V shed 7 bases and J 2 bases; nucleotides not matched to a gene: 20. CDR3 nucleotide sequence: TGTGCCAGCAACATCTACCGACCGGGGACAGGGTGGACCACTAATGAAAAACTGTTTTTT. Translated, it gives CASNIYRPGTGWTTNEKLFF.

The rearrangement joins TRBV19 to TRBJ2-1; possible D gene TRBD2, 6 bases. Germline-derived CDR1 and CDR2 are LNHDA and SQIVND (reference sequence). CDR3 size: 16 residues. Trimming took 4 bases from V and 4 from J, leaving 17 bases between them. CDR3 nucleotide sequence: TGTGCCAGTAGTAAGAGTAGCGGATCCCCTTACAATGAGCAGTTCTTC. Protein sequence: CASSKSSGSPYNEQFF.

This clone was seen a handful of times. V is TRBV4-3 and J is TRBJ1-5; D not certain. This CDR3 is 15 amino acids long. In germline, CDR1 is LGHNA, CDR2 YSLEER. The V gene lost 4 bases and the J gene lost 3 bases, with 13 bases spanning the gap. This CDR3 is CASSPHFGNNQPQHF. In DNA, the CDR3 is TGCGCCAGCAGCCCTCATTTCGGGAACAATCAGCCCCAGCATTTT.

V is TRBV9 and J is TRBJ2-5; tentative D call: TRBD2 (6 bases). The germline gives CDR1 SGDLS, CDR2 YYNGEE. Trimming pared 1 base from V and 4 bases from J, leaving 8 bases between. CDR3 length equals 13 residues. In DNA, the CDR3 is TGTGCCAGCAGCGTATTGGGGGGAGAGACCCAGTACTTC. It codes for CASSVLGGETQYF.

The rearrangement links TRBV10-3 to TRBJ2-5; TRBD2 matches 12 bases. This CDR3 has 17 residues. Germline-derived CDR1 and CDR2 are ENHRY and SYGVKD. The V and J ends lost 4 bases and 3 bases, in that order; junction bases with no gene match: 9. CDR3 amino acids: CAISAASGRGPEETQYF. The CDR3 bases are TGTGCCATCAGTGCAGCTAGCGGGAGGGGCCCAGAAGAGACCCAGTACTTC.

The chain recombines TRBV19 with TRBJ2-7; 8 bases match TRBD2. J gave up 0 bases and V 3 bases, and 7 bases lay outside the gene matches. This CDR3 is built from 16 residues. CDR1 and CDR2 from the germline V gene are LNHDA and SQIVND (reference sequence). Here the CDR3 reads CASSIVRGGLSYEQYF. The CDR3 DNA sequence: TGTGCCAGTAGTATTGTTCGGGGGGGCCTCTCCTACGAGCAGTACTTC.

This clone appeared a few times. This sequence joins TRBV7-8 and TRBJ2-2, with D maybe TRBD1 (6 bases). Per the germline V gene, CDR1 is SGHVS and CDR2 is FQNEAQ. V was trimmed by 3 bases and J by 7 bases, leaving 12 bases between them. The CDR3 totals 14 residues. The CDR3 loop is CASSLDSRNGELFF. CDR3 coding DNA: TGTGCCAGCAGCTTGGACAGCAGAAACGGGGAGCTGTTTTTT.

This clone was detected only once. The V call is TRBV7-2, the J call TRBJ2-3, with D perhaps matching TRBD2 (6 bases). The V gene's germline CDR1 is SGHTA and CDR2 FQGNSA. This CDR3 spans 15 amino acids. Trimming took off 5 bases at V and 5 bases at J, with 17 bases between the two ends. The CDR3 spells CASSPSANTGDTQYF. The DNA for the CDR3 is TGTGCCAGCAGCCCTAGCGCCAACACGGGAGATACGCAGTATTTT.

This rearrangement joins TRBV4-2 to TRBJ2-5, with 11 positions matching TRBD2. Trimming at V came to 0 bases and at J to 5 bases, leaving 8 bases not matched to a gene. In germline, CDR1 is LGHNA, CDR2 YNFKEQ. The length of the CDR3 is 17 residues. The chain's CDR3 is CASSQDRGLADPETQYF. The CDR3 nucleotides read TGTGCCAGCAGCCAAGATCGGGGACTAGCGGATCCGGAGACCCAGTACTTC.

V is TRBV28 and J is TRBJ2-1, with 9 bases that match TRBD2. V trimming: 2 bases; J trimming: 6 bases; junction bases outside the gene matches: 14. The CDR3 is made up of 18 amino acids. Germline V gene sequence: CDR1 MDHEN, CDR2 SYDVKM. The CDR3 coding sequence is TGTGCCAGCAGTTTAAATGCGGCTAGCGGGATCCAAGGCAATGAGCAGTTCTTC. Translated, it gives CASSLNAASGIQGNEQFF.

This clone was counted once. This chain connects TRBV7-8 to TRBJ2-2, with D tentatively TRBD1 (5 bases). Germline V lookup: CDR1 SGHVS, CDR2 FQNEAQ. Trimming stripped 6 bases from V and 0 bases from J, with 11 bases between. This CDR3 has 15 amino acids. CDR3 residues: CASRVGQANTGELFF. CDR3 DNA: TGTGCCAGCAGGGTCGGACAAGCGAACACCGGGGAGCTGTTTTTT.

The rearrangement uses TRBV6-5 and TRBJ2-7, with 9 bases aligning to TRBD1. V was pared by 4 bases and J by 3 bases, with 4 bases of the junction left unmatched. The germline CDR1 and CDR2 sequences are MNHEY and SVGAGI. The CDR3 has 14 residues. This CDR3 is CASSSGTGFYEQYF. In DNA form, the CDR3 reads TGTGCCAGCAGTTCCGGGACAGGGTTCTACGAGCAGTACTTC.

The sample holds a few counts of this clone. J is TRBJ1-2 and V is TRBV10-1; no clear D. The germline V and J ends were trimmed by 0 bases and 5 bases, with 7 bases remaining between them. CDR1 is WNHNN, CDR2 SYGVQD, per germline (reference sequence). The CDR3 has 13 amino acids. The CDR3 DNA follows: TGCGCCAGCAGTGAGTCGAACGGTTATGGCTACACCTTC. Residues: CASSESNGYGYTF.

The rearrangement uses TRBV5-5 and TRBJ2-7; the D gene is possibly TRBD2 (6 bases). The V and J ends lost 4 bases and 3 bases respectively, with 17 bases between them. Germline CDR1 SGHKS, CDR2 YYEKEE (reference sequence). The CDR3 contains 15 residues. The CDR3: CASSPAGFLDYEQYF. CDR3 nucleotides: TGTGCCAGCAGCCCCGCGGGGTTCCTCGACTACGAGCAGTACTTC.

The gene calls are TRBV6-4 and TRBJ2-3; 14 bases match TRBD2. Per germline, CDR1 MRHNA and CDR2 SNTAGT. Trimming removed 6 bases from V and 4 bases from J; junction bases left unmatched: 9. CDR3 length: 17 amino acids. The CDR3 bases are TGTGCCAGCAGCGCTGGACTAGCGGGAGGTGCGGCAGATACGCAGTATTTT. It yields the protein CASSAGLAGGAADTQYF.

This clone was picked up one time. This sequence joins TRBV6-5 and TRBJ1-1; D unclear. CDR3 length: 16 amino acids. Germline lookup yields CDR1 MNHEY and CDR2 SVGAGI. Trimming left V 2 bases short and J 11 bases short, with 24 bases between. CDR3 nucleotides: TGTGCCAGCAGTTACCTTGCGGGATGGGGTCCAATAGGGGCTTTCTTT. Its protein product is CASSYLAGWGPIGAFF.

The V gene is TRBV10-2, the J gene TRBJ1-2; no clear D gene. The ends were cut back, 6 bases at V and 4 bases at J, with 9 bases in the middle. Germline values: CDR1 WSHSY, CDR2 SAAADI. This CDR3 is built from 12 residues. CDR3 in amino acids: CASRARLYGYTF. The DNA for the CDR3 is TGCGCCAGCAGGGCCAGGCTCTATGGCTACACCTTC.

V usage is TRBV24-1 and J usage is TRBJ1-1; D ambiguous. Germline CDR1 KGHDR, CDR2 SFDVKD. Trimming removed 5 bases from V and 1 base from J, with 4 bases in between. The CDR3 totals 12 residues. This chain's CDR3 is CATSAGNTEAFF. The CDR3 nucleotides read TGTGCCACCAGTGCGGGGAACACTGAAGCTTTCTTT.

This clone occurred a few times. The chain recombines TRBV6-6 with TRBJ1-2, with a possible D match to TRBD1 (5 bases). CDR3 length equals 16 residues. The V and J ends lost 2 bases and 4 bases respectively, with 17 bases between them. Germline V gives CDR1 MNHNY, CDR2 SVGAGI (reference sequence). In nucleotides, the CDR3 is TGTGCCAGCAGTTACCGCTCGGGGGGAGGCGGCTATGGCTACACCTTC. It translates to CASSYRSGGGGYGYTF.

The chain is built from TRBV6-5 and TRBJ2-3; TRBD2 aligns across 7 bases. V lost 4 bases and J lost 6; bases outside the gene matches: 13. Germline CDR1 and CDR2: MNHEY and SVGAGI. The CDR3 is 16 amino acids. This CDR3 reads CASSSRASGTPDTQYF. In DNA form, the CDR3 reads TGTGCCAGCAGTTCCCGGGCTAGCGGAACTCCCGATACGCAGTATTTT.

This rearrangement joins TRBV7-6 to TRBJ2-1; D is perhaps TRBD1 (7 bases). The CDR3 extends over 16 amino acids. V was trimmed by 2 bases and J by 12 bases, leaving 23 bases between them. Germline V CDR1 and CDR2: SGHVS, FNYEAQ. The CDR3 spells CASSLRGLKGAYGQFF. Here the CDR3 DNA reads TGTGCCAGCAGCTTACGGGGGCTGAAGGGGGCTTACGGGCAGTTCTTC.

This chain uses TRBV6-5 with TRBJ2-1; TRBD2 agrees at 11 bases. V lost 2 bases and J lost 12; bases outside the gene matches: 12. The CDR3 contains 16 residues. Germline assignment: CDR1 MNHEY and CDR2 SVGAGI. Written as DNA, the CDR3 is TGTGCCAGCAGTTACCTTCCGGGACTAGCGGAGAAGGGGCAGTTCTTC. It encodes CASSYLPGLAEKGQFF.

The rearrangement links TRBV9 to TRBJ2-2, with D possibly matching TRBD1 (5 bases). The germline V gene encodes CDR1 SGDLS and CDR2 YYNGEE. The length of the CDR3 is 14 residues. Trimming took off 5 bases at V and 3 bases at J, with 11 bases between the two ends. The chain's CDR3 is CASSKGKYTGELFF. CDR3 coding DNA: TGTGCCAGCAGTAAGGGGAAATACACCGGGGAGCTGTTTTTT.